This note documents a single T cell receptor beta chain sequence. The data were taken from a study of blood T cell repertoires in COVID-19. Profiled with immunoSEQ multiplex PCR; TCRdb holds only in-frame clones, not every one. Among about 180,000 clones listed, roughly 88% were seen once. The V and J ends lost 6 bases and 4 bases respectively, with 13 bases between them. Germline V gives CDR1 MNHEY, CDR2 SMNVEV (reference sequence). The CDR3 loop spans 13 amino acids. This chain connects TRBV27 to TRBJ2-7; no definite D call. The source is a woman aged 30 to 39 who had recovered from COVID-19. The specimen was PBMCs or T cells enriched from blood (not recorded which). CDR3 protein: CASSTRHLYEQYF. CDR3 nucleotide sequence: TGTGCCAGCAGCACGAGACACCTTTACGAGCAGTACTTC.